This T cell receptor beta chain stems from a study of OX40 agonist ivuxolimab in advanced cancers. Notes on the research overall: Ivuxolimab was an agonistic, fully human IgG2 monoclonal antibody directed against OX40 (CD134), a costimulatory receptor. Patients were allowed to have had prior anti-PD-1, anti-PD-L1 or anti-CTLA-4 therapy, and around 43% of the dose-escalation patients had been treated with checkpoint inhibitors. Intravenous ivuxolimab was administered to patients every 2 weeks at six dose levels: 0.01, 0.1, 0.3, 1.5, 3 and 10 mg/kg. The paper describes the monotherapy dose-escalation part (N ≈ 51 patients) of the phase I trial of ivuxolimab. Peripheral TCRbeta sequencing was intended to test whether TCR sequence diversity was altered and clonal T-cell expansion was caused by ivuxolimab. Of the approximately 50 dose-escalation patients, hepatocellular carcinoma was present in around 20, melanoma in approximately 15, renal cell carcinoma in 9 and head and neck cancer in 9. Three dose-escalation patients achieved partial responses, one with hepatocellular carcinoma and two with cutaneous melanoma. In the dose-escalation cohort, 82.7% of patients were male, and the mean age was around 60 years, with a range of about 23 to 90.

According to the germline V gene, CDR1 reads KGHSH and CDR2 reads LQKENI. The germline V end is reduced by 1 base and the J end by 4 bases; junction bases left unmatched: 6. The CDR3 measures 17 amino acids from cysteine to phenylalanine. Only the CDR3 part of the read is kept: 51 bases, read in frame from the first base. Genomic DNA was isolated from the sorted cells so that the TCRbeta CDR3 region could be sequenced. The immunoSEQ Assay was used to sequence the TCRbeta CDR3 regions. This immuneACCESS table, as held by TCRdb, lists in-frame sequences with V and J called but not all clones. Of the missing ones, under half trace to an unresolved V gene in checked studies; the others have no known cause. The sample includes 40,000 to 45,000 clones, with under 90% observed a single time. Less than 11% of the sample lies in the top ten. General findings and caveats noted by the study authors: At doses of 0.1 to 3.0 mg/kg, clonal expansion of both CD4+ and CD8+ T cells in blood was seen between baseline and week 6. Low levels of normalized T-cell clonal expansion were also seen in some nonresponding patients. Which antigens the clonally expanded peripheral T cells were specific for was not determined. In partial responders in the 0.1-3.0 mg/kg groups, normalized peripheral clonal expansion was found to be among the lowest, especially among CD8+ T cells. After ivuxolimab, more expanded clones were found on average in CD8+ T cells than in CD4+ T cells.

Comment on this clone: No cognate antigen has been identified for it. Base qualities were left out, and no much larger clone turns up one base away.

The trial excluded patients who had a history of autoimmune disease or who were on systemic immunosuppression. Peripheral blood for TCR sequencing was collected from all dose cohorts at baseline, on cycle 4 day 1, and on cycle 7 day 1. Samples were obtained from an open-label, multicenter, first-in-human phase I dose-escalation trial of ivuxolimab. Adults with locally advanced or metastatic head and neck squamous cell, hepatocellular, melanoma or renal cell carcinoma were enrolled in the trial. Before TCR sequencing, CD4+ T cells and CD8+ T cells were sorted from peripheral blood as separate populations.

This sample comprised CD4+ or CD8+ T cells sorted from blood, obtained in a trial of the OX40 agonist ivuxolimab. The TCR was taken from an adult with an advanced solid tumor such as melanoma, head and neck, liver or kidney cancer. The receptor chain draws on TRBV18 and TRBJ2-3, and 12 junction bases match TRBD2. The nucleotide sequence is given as TGTGCCAGCTCACCACTAGTGCTAGCGGGAGGGTCAGATACGCAGTATTTT. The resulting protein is CASSPLVLAGGSDTQYF.